This TCR beta chain appears in the sequencing data of a study of T cell responses to AZD1222 COVID-19 vaccine. Study observations and caveats: Reportedly, nearly half of unique spike TCRs recognized epitopes outside B.1.351/B.1.1.7 mutations.

Trimming pared 5 bases from V and 4 bases from J, leaving 11 bases between. Germline loops: CDR1 MDHEN, CDR2 SYDVKM. The CDR3 extends over 13 amino acids. Profiled with immunoSEQ multiplex PCR; TCRdb holds only in-frame clones, not every one. The sample has about 150,000 clones, about 88% seen once. With respect to this clone: Its antigen is undetermined.

The sample consisted of peripheral blood, taken on day 0 of AZD1222 vaccination. The receptor comes from an adult in good health. The genes are TRBV28 and TRBJ1-2, with TRBD1 as a possible D gene (6 bases). The CDR3 region has the DNA TGTGCCAGCAGTCGGGGGCAAGTCTATGGCTACACCTTC. This translates into CASSRGQVYGYTF.